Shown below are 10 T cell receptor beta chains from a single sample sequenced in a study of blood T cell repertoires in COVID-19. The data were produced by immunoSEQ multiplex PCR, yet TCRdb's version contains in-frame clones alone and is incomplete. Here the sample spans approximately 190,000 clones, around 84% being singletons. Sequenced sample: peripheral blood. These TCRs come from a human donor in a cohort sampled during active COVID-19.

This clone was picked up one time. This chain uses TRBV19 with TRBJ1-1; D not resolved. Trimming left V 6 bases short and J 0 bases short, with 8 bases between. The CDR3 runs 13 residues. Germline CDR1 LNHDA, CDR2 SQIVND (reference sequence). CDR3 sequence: CASRPRVNTEAFF. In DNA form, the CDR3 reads TGTGCCAGTAGACCACGGGTGAACACTGAAGCTTTCTTT.

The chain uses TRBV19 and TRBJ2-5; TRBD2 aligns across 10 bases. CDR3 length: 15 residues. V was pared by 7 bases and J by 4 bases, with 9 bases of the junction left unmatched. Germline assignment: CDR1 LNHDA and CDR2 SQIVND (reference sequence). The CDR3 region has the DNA TGTGCCAGTACCGGGACTAGCGCCCGCTCAGAGACCCAGTACTTC. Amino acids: CASTGTSARSETQYF. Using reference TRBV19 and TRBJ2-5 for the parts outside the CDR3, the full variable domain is DGGITQSPKYLFRKEGQNVTLSCEQNLNHDAMYWYRQDPGQGLRLIYYSQIVNDFQKGDIAEGYSVSREKKESFPLTVTSAQKNPTAFYLCASTGTSARSETQYFGPGTRLLVL.

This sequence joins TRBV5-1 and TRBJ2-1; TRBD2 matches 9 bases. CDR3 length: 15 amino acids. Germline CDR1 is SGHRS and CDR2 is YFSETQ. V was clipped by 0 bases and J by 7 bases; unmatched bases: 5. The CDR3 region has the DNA TGCGCCAGCAGCTTGGATTCTAGCGGGGCTAATGAGCAGTTCTTC. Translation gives CASSLDSSGANEQFF.

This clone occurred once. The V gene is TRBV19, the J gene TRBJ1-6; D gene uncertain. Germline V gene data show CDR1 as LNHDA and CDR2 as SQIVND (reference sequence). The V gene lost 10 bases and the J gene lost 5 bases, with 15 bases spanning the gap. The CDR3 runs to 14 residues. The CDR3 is CATGDRADNSPLHF. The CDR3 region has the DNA TGTGCCACGGGAGACCGGGCTGATAATTCACCCCTCCACTTT.

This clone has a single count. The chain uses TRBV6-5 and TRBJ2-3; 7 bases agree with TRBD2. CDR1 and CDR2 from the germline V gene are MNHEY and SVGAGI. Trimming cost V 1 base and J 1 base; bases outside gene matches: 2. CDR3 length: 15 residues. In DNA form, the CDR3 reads TGTGCCAGCAGTTACTTGCTAGCGGGCACAGATACGCAGTATTTT. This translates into CASSYLLAGTDTQYF.

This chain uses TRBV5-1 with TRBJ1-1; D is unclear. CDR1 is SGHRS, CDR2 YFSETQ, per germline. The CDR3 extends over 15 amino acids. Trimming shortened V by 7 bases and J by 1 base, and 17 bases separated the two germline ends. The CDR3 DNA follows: TGCGCCAGCCGATCCTCTCGTCAGGCGAACACTGAAGCTTTCTTT. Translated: CASRSSRQANTEAFF.

The chain's CDR3 is CASSAELLRGVTGELFF. DNA for the CDR3: TGTGCCAGCAGCGCGGAATTACTGCGCGGGGTCACCGGGGAGCTGTTTTTT. This chain uses TRBV9 with TRBJ2-2; D possibly corresponds to TRBD2 (6 bases). Germline V gene lookup returns CDR1 SGDLS and CDR2 YYNGEE. The CDR3 runs to 17 residues. Trimming removed 3 bases at V and 4 bases at J, with 19 bases between.

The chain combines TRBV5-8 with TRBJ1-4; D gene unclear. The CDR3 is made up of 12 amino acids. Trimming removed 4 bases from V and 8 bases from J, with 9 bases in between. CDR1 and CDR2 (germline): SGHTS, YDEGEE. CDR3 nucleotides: TGTGCCAGCAGCGGAGACGGGGAAAAACTGTTTTTT. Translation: CASSGDGEKLFF.

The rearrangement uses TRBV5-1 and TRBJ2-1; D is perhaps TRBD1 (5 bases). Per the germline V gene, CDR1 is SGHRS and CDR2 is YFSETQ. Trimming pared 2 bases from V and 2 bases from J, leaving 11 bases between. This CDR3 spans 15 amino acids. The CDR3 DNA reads TGCGCCAGCAGCTTACAGGACACAACCTACAATGAGCAGTTCTTC. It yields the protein CASSLQDTTYNEQFF. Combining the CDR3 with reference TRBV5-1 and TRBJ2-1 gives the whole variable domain KAGVTQTPRYLIKTRGQQVTLSCSPISGHRSVSWYQQTPGQGLQFLFEYFSETQRNKGNFPGRFSGRQFSNSRSEMNVSTLELGDSALYLCASSLQDTTYNEQFFGPGTRLTVL.

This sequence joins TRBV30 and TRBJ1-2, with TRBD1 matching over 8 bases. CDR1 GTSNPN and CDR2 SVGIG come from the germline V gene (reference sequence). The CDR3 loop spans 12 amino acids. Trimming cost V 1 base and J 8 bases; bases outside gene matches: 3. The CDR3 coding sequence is TGTGCCTGGAGTGAGACAGGGGAAGGCTACACCTTC. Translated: CAWSETGEGYTF.